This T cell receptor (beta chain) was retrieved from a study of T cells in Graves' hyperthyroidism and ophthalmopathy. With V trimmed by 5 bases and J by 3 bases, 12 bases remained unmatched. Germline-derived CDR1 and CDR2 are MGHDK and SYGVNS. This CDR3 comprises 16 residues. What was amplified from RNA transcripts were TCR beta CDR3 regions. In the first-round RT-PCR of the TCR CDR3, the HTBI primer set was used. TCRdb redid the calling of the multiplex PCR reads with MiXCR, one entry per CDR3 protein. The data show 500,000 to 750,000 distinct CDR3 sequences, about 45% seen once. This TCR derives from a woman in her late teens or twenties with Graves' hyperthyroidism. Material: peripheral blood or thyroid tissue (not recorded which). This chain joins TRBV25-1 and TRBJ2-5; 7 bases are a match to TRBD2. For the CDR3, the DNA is TGTGCCAGCAGTCGGTACGGGAGGTCTGGGGAAGAGACCCAGTACTTC. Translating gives CASSRYGRSGEETQYF.